The entry that follows covers one TCR beta chain sequence. Its target is not known. The CDR3 spans 13 residues. Germline V gene sequence: CDR1 MNHEY, CDR2 SVGAGI. The V gene end was trimmed by 6 bases and the J gene end by 6 bases; junction bases not matched to a gene: 4. These data belong to a study of blood T cells in healthy people across ages. The study's findings and limits: More naive CD4+ cells and higher diversity marked long-lived donors relative to aged donors.

Sample-barcoded 5' priming and a J-beta primer mix drove a second PCR of about 6 to 12 cycles. Each CDR3 protein gets one entry after TCRdb re-called the 5' RACE reads with MiXCR. Of around 800,000 distinct CDR3 sequences in the sample, roughly 25% were seen once. These sequences were also reported in another study, on T cells of mothers and their children.

The chain joins TRBV6-5 to TRBJ2-5, with TRBD1 identical over 10 bases. This clonotype was obtained from a boy between 10 and 17 years old in good health. The source material was blood. As DNA, the CDR3 is TGTGCCAGCAGACCGGACAGGGGGAAGACCCAGTACTTC. Translated, it gives CASRPDRGKTQYF.